A single sample gave rise to the 4 T cell receptor beta chains below, sequenced in a study of T-cell reconstitution after alpha-beta-depleted transplantation in children. Preparation of the TCRbeta library used unique molecular identifiers. From the PCR reads, TCRdb called clonotypes with MiXCR, one entry per CDR3 protein. The repertoire holds 200,000 to 250,000 distinct CDR3 sequences, with 8% to 10% as singletons. Material: PBMCs from the stem cell graft donor, obtained from the stem cell graft. The receptors come from a human donor who donated a stem cell graft to a child with acute lymphoblastic leukemia.

This clonotype was picked up a small number of times. The J gene is TRBJ1-3, the V gene TRBV5-1; 8 nucleotides align to TRBD1. The CDR3 contains 18 residues. After removal of 5 bases from V and 0 bases from J, the junction contained 13 bases not matched to a gene. Germline values: CDR1 SGHRS, CDR2 YFSETQ. The CDR3, as DNA: TGCGCCAGCAGATTGACAGGGGCTGACCTGATCTCTGGAAACACCATATATTTT. As protein: CASRLTGADLISGNTIYF.

The chain joins TRBV12-3 or TRBV12-4 to TRBJ2-7; 7 nucleotides line up with TRBD1. This CDR3 contains 18 residues. The trim removed 0 bases at V and 4 bases at J, leaving 15 bases unmatched. The CDR3 is CASSLALWASGQKYEQYF. The CDR3 DNA reads TGTGCCAGCAGTTTAGCGCTATGGGCATCGGGACAGAAATACGAGCAGTACTTC.

This clonotype was seen a few times. The chain combines TRBV27 with TRBJ1-6; TRBD1 is a possible D gene (5 bases). CDR3 length: 15 residues. Trimming took off 6 bases at V and 3 bases at J, with 12 bases between the two ends. Germline V gene sequence: CDR1 MNHEY, CDR2 SMNVEV (reference sequence). CDR3 bases: TGTGCCAGCAGCCGTGACAGCCTCTATAATTCACCCCTCCACTTT. The encoded protein is CASSRDSLYNSPLHF.

This clonotype was seen repeatedly, ten times or more. J is TRBJ1-4 and V is TRBV25-1; D might be TRBD1 (6 bases). This CDR3 region has 15 residues. Trimming removed 5 bases at V and 8 bases at J, with 18 bases between. Germline assignment: CDR1 MGHDK and CDR2 SYGVNS. DNA for the CDR3: TGTGCCAGCAGTCAAAGGGGGGGATCGAACGAAAAACTGTTTTTT. Translating gives CASSQRGGSNEKLFF. Full variable domain (outside the CDR3, taken from reference TRBV25-1 and TRBJ1-4): EADIYQTPRYLVIGTGKKITLECSQTMGHDKMYWYQQDPGMELHLIHYSYGVNSTEKGDLSSESTVSRIRTEHFPLTLESARPSHTSQYLCASSQRGGSNEKLFFGSGTQLSVL.